A selection of T cell receptor beta chains follows, all from one sample in a study of CD8+CD57+ T cells in acquired aplastic anemia. TCRdb recomputed calls from the reads with MiXCR, one row per CDR3 protein. Of 220,000 or so distinct CDR3 sequences detected, 60% to 80% appear once; the ten largest clones hold about 60%. Sequenced input: sorted CD4+, CD8+, or CD8+CD57+ T cells (not recorded which) from PBMCs. The receptors were gathered from a human donor with aplastic anemia. The CDR3 runs from the conserved cysteine through the conserved F or W. D genes are given only for firm matches. Some rows mark clone size as missing; the rest say once, few, many or name a class of expanded clone.

clone_size	j_call	d_call	v_call	cdr3_nt	cdr3_aa
NA	TRBJ2-7	TRBD2	TRBV20-1	TGCAGTGCTAGAGATGGACTAGCGGGGGGCATTAGCTCCTACGAGCAGTACTTC	CSARDGLAGGISSYEQYF
NA	TRBJ1-5	TRBD1	TRBV2	TGTGCCAGCTCCGTCACAGGGGCCGATCAGCCCCAGCATTTT	CASSVTGADQPQHF
NA	TRBJ2-7	NA	TRBV27	TGTGCCAGCAGTTTATCCCCCCTTGGATTCTACGAGCAGTACTTC	CASSLSPLGFYEQYF
NA	TRBJ2-5	NA	TRBV5-1	TGCGCCAGCAGCTTTAGCCAGTCCCAAGAGACCCAGTACTTC	CASSFSQSQETQYF
NA	TRBJ2-1	NA	TRBV2	TGTGCCAGCAGAAGGGACGCCGGGGAGTACAATGAGCAGTTCTTC	CASRRDAGEYNEQFF
NA	TRBJ2-7	NA	TRBV20-1	TGCAGTGCTATCCGGGAGACCTCCTACGAGCAGTACTTC	CSAIRETSYEQYF
NA	TRBJ2-7	NA	TRBV5-1	TGCGCCAGCAGCCTCTCCGGAACACCCTACGAGCAGTACTTC	CASSLSGTPYEQYF
NA	TRBJ2-5	TRBD2	TRBV7-3	TGTGCCAGCAGCTTAGAGGGAGGGGCGGGGGAGACCCAGTACTTC	CASSLEGGAGETQYF
once	TRBJ2-1	NA	TRBV7-2	TGTGCCAGCAGTCACAGGGATTCCTACAATGAGCAGTTCTTC	CASSHRDSYNEQFF
NA	TRBJ2-1	NA	TRBV19	TGTGCCAGTAGTGTCTGGCCCCCTTGGAATGAGCAGTTCTTC	CASSVWPPWNEQFF
NA	TRBJ2-1	TRBD2	TRBV29-1	TGCAGCGTTGAGTCAAGCGGGACCCTCTACAATGAGCAGTTCTTC	CSVESSGTLYNEQFF
NA	TRBJ1-5	NA	TRBV5-1	TGCGCCAGCAGCATCACCTCAGGGCTAGATCAGCCCCAGCATTTT	CASSITSGLDQPQHF
NA	TRBJ2-7	NA	TRBV20-1	TGCAGTGCTACGACAGCCACCTACGAGCAGTACTTC	CSATTATYEQYF
once	TRBJ2-1	TRBD1	TRBV15	TGTGCCACGAGCAGAAGGGACAGGGGCATCAAAGAGCAGTTCTTC	CATSRRDRGIKEQFF
NA	TRBJ2-1	NA	TRBV5-8	TGCGCCAGCAGCCCCGGGGCGGTCTACAATGAGCAGTTCTTC	CASSPGAVYNEQFF
NA	TRBJ2-7	TRBD2	TRBV7-8	TGTGCCAGCAGCTTAGTCGCTAGCGGCTACGAGCAGTACTTC	CASSLVASGYEQYF
NA	TRBJ2-7	NA	TRBV7-2	TGTGCCAGCAGCTTAGTCAACCCCTACGAGCAGTACTTC	CASSLVNPYEQYF
few	TRBJ2-1	NA	TRBV25-1	TGTGCCAGTCAGCAAGGGGGGCACAATGAGCAGTTCTTC	CASQQGGHNEQFF
NA	TRBJ2-5	NA	TRBV20-1	TGCAGTGCTAGAGGGGTTTTCAGGGGAGAATCAGAGACCCAGTACTTC	CSARGVFRGESETQYF
NA	TRBJ2-3	NA	TRBV6-1	TGTGCCAGCAGTCTTGCTTCCGGGGCCGCTAGCACAGATACGCAGTATTTT	CASSLASGAASTDTQYF
few	TRBJ2-3	TRBD2	TRBV12-3/TRBV12-4	TGTGCCAGCAGCCCCCTCGATGGCGCGGGGGGGGGCACAGATACGCAGTATTTT	CASSPLDGAGGGTDTQYF
once	TRBJ1-1	NA	TRBV29-1	TGCAGCGTTGACCCTTGGGCTGAAGCTTTCTTT	CSVDPWAEAFF
NA	TRBJ1-1	NA	TRBV24-1	TGTGCCACCAGTGATGTCCTTGGGGGCGAAGCTTTCTTT	CATSDVLGGEAFF
NA	TRBJ1-2	NA	TRBV2	TGTGCCAGCAGTCCCTCGGGGGGTTCTAACTATGGCTACACCTTC	CASSPSGGSNYGYTF
NA	TRBJ2-7	TRBD1	TRBV20-1	TGCAGTGCTAGAGATCGGACAGGGGCCTACGAGCAGTACTTC	CSARDRTGAYEQYF